The clone carrying this T cell receptor beta chain has only a few counts. Its antigen is unidentified. V lost 4 bases and J lost 3; bases outside the gene matches: 3. Germline V gene lookup returns CDR1 SGHNT and CDR2 YENEEA. The CDR3 is made up of 14 amino acids. Specified time point: persistent/refractory GD, antithyroid drugs over 5 years with positive TRAb. RNA from PBMCs was the source of the TCR library. By American Thyroid Association guidelines, Graves' disease was diagnosed in the cohort. Relying on iRepertoire HTBI primers and Arm-PCR of CDR3 regions, the team built TCR beta libraries. TCRdb analysed the multiplex PCR reads with MiXCR anew, one entry per CDR3 protein. The data show around 460,000 distinct CDR3 sequences, about 20% seen once. The entry originates in a study of regulatory T cells in long-lasting Graves disease. Broader study findings: Persistent disease showed a preference for TRBV28, TRBJ1-2 and TRBJ2-5. Shared public clonotypes totalled 2,741 in persistent patients, compared with about 970 in new patients.

The chain joins TRBV11-3 to TRBJ1-3; 7 bases match TRBD1. Material: peripheral blood mononuclear cells (PBMCs), obtained when the disease was refractory, from a patient treated with antithyroid drugs. The receptor was derived from a female donor with Graves disease. For the CDR3, the DNA is TGTGCCAGCAGCTACCCAGGGGGTGGAAACACCATATATTTT. It specifies CASSYPGGGNTIYF.